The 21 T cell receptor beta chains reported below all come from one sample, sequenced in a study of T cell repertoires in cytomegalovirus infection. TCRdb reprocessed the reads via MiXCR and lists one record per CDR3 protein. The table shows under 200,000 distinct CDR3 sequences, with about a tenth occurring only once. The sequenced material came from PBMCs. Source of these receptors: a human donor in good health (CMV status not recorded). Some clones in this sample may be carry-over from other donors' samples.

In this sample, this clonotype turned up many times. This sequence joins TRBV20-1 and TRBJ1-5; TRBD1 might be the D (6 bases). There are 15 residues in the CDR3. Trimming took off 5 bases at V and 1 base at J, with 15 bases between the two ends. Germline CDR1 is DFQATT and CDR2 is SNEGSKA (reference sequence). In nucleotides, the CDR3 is TGCAGTGCTGACGGACAGCAAGGAAGCAATCAGCCCCAGCATTTT. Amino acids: CSADGQQGSNQPQHF.

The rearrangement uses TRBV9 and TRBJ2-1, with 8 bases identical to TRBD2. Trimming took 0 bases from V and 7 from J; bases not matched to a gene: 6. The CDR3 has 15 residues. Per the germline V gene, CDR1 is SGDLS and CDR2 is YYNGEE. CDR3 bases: TGTGCCAGCAGCGTAGCTACAGGACTAGCAAATGAGCAGTTCTTC. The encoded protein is CASSVATGLANEQFF.

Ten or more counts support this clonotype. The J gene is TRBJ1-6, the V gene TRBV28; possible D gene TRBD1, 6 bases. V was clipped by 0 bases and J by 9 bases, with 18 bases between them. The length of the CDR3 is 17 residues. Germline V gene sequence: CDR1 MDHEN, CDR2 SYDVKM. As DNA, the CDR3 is TGTGCCAGCAGTTTATGGGGGACACAGGGTAGAGGTTCACCCCTCCACTTT. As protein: CASSLWGTQGRGSPLHF.

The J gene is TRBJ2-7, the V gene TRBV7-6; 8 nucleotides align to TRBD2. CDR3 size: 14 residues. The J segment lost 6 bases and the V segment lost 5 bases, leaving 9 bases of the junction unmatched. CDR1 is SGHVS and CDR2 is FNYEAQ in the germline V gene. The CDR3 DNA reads TGTGCCAGCAGCAGGGGGAGCGGGGGAGGCGAGCAGTACTTC. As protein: CASSRGSGGGEQYF.

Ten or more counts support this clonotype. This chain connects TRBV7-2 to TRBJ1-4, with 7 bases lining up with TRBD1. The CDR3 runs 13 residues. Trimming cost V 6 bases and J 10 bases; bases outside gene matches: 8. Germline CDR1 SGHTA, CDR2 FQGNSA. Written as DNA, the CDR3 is TGTGCCAGCAGGCGACAGGGAAGTGTAAAACTGTTTTTT. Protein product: CASRRQGSVKLFF.

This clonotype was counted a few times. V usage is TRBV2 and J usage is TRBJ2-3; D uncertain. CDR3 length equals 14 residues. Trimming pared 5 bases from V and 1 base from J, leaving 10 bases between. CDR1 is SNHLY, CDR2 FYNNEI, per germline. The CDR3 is CASSSPTGTDTQYF. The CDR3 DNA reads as TGTGCCAGCAGTTCCCCCACTGGCACAGATACGCAGTATTTT.

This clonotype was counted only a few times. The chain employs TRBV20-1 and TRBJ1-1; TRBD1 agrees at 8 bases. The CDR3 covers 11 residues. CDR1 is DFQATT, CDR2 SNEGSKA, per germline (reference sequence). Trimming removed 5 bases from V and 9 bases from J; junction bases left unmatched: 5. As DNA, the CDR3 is TGCAGTGCTGCGGACAGGGTTAAAGCTTTCTTT. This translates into CSAADRVKAFF.

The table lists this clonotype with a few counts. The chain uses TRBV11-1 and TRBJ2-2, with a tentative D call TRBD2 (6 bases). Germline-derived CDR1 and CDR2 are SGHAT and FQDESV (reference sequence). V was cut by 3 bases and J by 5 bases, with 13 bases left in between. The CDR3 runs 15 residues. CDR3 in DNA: TGTGCCAGCAGCTTGCCCGGGAGCAGGACCGGGGAGCTGTTTTTT. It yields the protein CASSLPGSRTGELFF.

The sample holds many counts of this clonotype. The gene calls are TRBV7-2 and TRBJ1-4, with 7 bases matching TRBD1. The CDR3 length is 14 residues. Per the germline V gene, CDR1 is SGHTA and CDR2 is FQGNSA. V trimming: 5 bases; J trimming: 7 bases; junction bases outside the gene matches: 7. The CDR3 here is CASSPTGAREKLFF. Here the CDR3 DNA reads TGTGCCAGCAGCCCCACAGGGGCGCGTGAAAAACTGTTTTTT. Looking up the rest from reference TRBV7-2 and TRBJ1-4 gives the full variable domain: GAGVSQSPSNKVTEKGKDVELRCDPISGHTALYWYRQSLGQGLEFLIYFQGNSAPDKSGLPSDRFSAERTGGSVSTLTIQRTQQEDSAVYLCASSPTGAREKLFFGSGTQLSVL.

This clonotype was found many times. CDR3 protein: CSAKTSSGQGETQYF. CDR3 in DNA: TGCAGTGCTAAAACATCAAGTGGACAGGGGGAGACCCAGTACTTC. The rearrangement joins TRBV20-1 to TRBJ2-5, with 9 bases aligning to TRBD1. Germline V gene lookup returns CDR1 DFQATT and CDR2 SNEGSKA (reference sequence). The V gene end was trimmed by 4 bases and the J gene end by 5 bases; junction bases not matched to a gene: 11. The CDR3 extends over 15 amino acids.

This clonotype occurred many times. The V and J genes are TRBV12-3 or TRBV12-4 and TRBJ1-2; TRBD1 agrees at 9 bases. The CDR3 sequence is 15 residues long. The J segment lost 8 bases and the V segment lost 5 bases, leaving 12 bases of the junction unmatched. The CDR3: CASSRIRRDRDGYTF. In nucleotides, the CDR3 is TGTGCCAGCAGTCGAATAAGACGGGACAGGGACGGCTACACCTTC.

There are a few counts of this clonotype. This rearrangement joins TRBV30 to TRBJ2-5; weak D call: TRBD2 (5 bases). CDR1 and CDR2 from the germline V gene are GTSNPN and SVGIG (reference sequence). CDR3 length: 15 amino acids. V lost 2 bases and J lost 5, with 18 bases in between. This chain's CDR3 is CAWSLRRRTGETQYF. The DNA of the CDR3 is TGTGCCTGGAGTCTGCGGCGGAGGACGGGGGAGACCCAGTACTTC.

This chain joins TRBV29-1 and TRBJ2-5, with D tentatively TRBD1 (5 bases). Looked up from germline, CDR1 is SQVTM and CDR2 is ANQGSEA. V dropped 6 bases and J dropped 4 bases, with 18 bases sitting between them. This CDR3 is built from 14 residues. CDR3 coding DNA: TGCAGCGTGATCCTTACTCGGCAGGGAGAGACCCAGTACTTC. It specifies CSVILTRQGETQYF. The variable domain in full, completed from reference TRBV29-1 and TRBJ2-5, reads SAVISQKPSRDICQRGTSLTIQCQVDSQVTMMFWYRQQPGQSLTLIATANQGSEATYESGFVIDKFPISRPNLTFSTLTVSNMSPEDSSIYLCSVILTRQGETQYFGPGTRLLVL.

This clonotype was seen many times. The CDR3 protein is CASSTNTGELFF. In nucleotides, the CDR3 is TGTGCCAGCAGCACGAACACCGGGGAGCTGTTTTTT. The chain uses TRBV6-2 or TRBV6-3 and TRBJ2-2, with D unclear. CDR1 and CDR2 (germline): MNHEY, SVGEGT. The CDR3 runs to 12 residues. Trimming pared 6 bases from V and 0 bases from J, leaving 2 bases between.

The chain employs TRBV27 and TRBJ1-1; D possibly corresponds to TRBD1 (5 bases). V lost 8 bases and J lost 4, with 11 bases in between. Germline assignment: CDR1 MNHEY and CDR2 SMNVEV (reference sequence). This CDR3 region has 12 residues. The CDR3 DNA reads TGTGCCAGCGGTCCAAGGGGCACTGAAGCTTTCTTT. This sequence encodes CASGPRGTEAFF.

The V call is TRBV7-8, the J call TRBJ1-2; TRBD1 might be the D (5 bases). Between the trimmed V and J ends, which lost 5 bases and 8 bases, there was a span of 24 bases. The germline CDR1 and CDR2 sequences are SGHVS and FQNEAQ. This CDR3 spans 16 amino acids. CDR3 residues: CASSPHRGAVRSGYTF. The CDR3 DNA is TGTGCCAGCAGCCCTCACCGAGGGGCCGTCAGAAGCGGCTACACCTTC.

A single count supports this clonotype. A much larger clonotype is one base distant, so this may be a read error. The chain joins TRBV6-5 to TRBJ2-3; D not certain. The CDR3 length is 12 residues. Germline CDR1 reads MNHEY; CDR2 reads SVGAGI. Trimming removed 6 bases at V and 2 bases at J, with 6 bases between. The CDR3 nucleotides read TGTGCCAGCAGGACGGACACAGATACGCAGTATTTT. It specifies CASRTDTDTQYF.

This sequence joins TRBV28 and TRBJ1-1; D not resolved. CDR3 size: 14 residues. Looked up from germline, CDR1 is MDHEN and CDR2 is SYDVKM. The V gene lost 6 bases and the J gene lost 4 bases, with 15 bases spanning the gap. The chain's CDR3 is CASSLQRGFTEAFF. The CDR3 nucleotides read TGTGCCAGCAGCCTCCAGCGGGGATTCACTGAAGCTTTCTTT.

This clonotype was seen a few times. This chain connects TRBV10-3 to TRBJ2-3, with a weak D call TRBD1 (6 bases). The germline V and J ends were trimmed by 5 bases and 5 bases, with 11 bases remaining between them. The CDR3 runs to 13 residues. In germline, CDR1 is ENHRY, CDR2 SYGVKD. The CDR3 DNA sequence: TGTGCCATCAGTTACGCACAGGGAGATACGCAGTATTTT. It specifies CAISYAQGDTQYF.

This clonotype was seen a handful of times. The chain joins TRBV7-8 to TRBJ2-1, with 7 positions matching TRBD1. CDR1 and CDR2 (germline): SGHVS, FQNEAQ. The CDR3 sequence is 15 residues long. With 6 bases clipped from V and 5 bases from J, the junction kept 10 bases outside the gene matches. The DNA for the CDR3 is TGTGCCAGCAGTCCCCGGGACAGAAATCACAATGAGCAGTTCTTC. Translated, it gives CASSPRDRNHNEQFF. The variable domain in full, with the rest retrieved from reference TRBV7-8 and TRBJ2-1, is GAGVSQSPRYKVAKRGQDVALRCDPISGHVSLFWYQQALGQGPEFLTYFQNEAQLDKSGLPSDRFFAERPEGSVSTLKIQRTQQEDSAVYLCASSPRDRNHNEQFFGPGTRLTVL.

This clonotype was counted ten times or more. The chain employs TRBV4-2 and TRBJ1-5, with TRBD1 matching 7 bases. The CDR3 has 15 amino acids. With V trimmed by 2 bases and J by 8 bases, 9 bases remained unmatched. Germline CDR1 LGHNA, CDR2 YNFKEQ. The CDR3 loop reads CASSQKEGQPEPQHF. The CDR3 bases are TGTGCCAGCAGCCAAAAAGAGGGACAGCCTGAGCCCCAGCATTTT.